One and the same sample provided the 28 T cell receptor beta chains below, sequenced in a study of T cell responses to AZD1222 COVID-19 vaccine. Generated by immunoSEQ multiplex PCR, the TCRdb table keeps only in-frame clones and is missing some. Found here are roughly 93,000 clones, approximately 87% of them singletons; the top ten hold about 28%. The sequencing here drew on peripheral blood, taken on day 0 of AZD1222 vaccination. The receptors were gathered from an adult in good health.

The chain recombines TRBV14 with TRBJ2-7, with no clear D. The CDR3 runs to 11 residues. Trimming took off 4 bases at V and 0 bases at J, with 1 base between the two ends. Germline V gene sequence: CDR1 SGHDN, CDR2 FVKESK. DNA for the CDR3: TGTGCCAGCAGCCTCTCCTACGAGCAGTACTTC. Its translation: CASSLSYEQYF.

The chain combines TRBV5-6 with TRBJ1-2; TRBD1 matches 10 bases. The CDR3 is made up of 14 amino acids. V trimming: 4 bases; J trimming: 2 bases; junction bases outside the gene matches: 2. The germline CDR1 and CDR2 sequences are SGHDT and YYEEEE. CDR3 coding DNA: TGTGCCAGCAGCGAGACAGGGGGCAACTATGGCTACACCTTC. Translation gives CASSETGGNYGYTF.

CDR3 DNA sequence: TGTGCCAGCAGCTCCGGCCTAGCGGGAGGATTCAGGGAGCAGTACTTC. Protein: CASSSGLAGGFREQYF. This chain joins TRBV7-2 and TRBJ2-7; 11 bases match TRBD2. This CDR3 has 16 amino acids. Per the germline V gene, CDR1 is SGHTA and CDR2 is FQGNSA. The V segment lost 4 bases and the J segment 7 bases; nucleotides outside the gene matches: 12.

This chain joins TRBV11-2 and TRBJ2-5; 13 bases agree with TRBD2. Germline CDR1 and CDR2: SGHAT and FQNNGV. Losses at the gene ends were 5 bases for V and 4 bases for J; bases not matched to a gene: 13. This CDR3 is 18 amino acids long. The CDR3 loop is CASSIRLAGGRVRETQYF. DNA for the CDR3: TGTGCCAGCAGCATTCGACTAGCGGGAGGCCGGGTGCGAGAGACCCAGTACTTC.

The chain employs TRBV18 and TRBJ1-2, with D possibly matching TRBD1 (6 bases). The V end was cut by 4 bases, the J end by 3 bases, with 6 bases between. Germline V gives CDR1 KGHSH, CDR2 LQKENI. The length of the CDR3 is 12 residues. The CDR3 spells CASSRQDYGYTF. The CDR3 DNA reads TGTGCCAGCTCACGACAGGACTATGGCTACACCTTC.

The CDR3, as DNA: TGTGCCAGCAGCCAAGAAGGCGGGAGGGCCAACAATGAGCAGTTCTTC. Amino acid sequence: CASSQEGGRANNEQFF. The rearrangement joins TRBV4-2 to TRBJ2-1; 9 bases agree with TRBD2. The ends lost 0 bases at V and 5 bases at J; junction bases unmatched: 5. The germline V gene encodes CDR1 LGHNA and CDR2 YNFKEQ. This CDR3 has 16 amino acids.

This clone was counted between two and nine times. The chain couples TRBV11-2 to TRBJ1-6; 10 bases are a match to TRBD1. Germline V lookup: CDR1 SGHAT, CDR2 FQNNGV. Trimming took 5 bases from V and 7 from J; bases not matched to a gene: 8. The CDR3 totals 16 residues. CDR3 DNA: TGTGCCAGCAGCCCGGACAGGGGGATTCAGAATTCACCCCTCCACTTT. Translation gives CASSPDRGIQNSPLHF. The complete variable domain, with remaining parts taken from reference TRBV11-2 and TRBJ1-6, reads EAGVAQSPRYKIIEKRQSVAFWCNPISGHATLYWYQQILGQGPKLLIQFQNNGVVDDSQLPKDRFSAERLKGVDSTLKIQPAKLEDSAVYLCASSPDRGIQNSPLHFGNGTRLTVT.

This clone showed up just a few times. The chain links TRBV2 to TRBJ1-6; possibly TRBD1 for D (6 bases). Trimming cost V 1 base and J 7 bases, with 8 bases left between them. The CDR3 loop spans 14 amino acids. Looked up from germline, CDR1 is SNHLY and CDR2 is FYNNEI. The CDR3 region has the DNA TGTGCCAGCAGTGAAGGGGGGCCGAATTCACCCCTCCACTTT. Protein product: CASSEGGPNSPLHF.

This clone has more than one count but fewer than ten. The chain couples TRBV7-3 to TRBJ2-7; 8 bases are shared with TRBD1. CDR1 SGHTA and CDR2 FQGTGA come from the germline V gene. J gave up 3 bases and V 2 bases, and 9 bases lay outside the gene matches. This CDR3 region has 16 residues. The CDR3 region is CASSLFATGQDYEQYF. DNA for the CDR3: TGTGCCAGCAGCTTATTTGCCACGGGACAGGACTACGAGCAGTACTTC.

The CDR3 DNA sequence: TGTGCCAGCAGCTTAGAGGACACTGAAGCTTTCTTT. This gives the protein CASSLEDTEAFF. This rearrangement joins TRBV7-9 to TRBJ1-1, with D uncertain. Germline CDR1 is SEHNR and CDR2 is FQNEAQ (reference sequence). This CDR3 comprises 12 residues. Trimming pared 1 base from V and 3 bases from J, leaving 3 bases between.

This chain links TRBV7-8 with TRBJ2-7; either TRBD1 or TRBD2 may fit D (5 bases each). Trimming cost V 6 bases and J 0 bases, with 15 bases left between them. Germline V gene sequence: CDR1 SGHVS, CDR2 FQNEAQ. The CDR3 is 15 amino acids. The CDR3 sequence: CASSQGTQTSYEQYF. The CDR3 region has the DNA TGTGCCAGCAGTCAAGGGACCCAAACCTCCTACGAGCAGTACTTC.

V is TRBV4-1 and J is TRBJ2-2, with D perhaps TRBD2 (6 bases). The germline V gene encodes CDR1 MGHRA and CDR2 YSYEKL. Trimming removed 9 bases at V and 1 base at J, with 12 bases between. The CDR3 extends over 14 amino acids. For the CDR3, the DNA is TGCGCCAGTCGGGGGAGTAGGAACACCGGGGAGCTGTTTTTT. Its protein is CASRGSRNTGELFF.

The chain joins TRBV6-1 to TRBJ2-1; 8 bases align to TRBD1. The V gene end was trimmed by 2 bases and the J gene end by 15 bases; junction bases not matched to a gene: 6. The length of the CDR3 is 12 residues. Germline CDR1 reads MNHNS; CDR2 reads SASEGT. CDR3 coding DNA: TGTGCCAGCAGTGAATATCAGGGGGCCCGGTTCTTC. Protein product: CASSEYQGARFF.

The gene calls are TRBV18 and TRBJ2-1; maybe TRBD2 (5 bases). V was pared by 4 bases and J by 6 bases, with 16 bases between. The germline gives CDR1 KGHSH, CDR2 LQKENI. The CDR3 runs to 15 residues. The CDR3 region has the DNA TGTGCCAGCTCACGCTGGGAGTCCCGTCCCAATGAGCAGTTCTTC. Its translation: CASSRWESRPNEQFF.

This rearrangement joins TRBV24-1 to TRBJ2-2; D assignment may be TRBD1 or TRBD2 (5 bases each). Between the trimmed V and J ends, which lost 3 bases and 3 bases, there was a span of 10 bases. CDR1 and CDR2 from the germline V gene are KGHDR and SFDVKD. The CDR3 is 15 residues long. DNA of the CDR3: TGTGCCACCAGTGATGGGGGTTTGGACACCGGGGAGCTGTTTTTT. Translating it yields CATSDGGLDTGELFF.

This chain joins TRBV18 and TRBJ2-1; D is ambiguous. The V end lost 3 bases, the J end lost 0 bases, and 9 bases lay between the germline ends. Germline V lookup: CDR1 KGHSH, CDR2 LQKENI. This CDR3 has 15 residues. The CDR3 bases are TGTGCCAGCTCACCCGGCGCGACCTCCTACAATGAGCAGTTCTTC. Its translation is CASSPGATSYNEQFF.

This sequence joins TRBV4-1 and TRBJ1-5, with D perhaps matching TRBD1 (5 bases). Germline V CDR1 and CDR2: MGHRA, YSYEKL. The CDR3 sequence is 15 residues long. Trimming pared 4 bases from V and 6 bases from J, leaving 16 bases between. For the CDR3, the DNA is TGCGCCAGCAGCCCCCGGTGGGGGAATAGTCAGCCCCAGCATTTT. Its translation: CASSPRWGNSQPQHF.

The CDR3 spells CASSLWGQTYEQYF. The CDR3 region has the DNA TGTGCCAGCAGTTTATGGGGACAAACCTACGAGCAGTACTTC. V gene TRBV28 combines with J gene TRBJ2-7; D perhaps matches TRBD1 (6 bases). V lost 0 bases to trimming and J lost 2 bases, with 8 bases between them. The V gene's germline CDR1 is MDHEN and CDR2 SYDVKM. This CDR3 is built from 14 residues.

The CDR3 loop is CAWSRVMIAYEQYF. As DNA, the CDR3 is TGTGCCTGGAGTAGAGTAATGATTGCCTACGAGCAGTACTTC. The chain uses TRBV30 and TRBJ2-7; D gene ambiguous. Germline V lookup: CDR1 GTSNPN, CDR2 SVGIG (reference sequence). CDR3 size: 14 residues. Trimming left V 2 bases short and J 2 bases short, with 13 bases between.

The chain employs TRBV6-1 and TRBJ1-2; D uncertain. Trimming removed 2 bases at V and 5 bases at J, with 15 bases between. Looked up from germline, CDR1 is MNHNS and CDR2 is SASEGT. The CDR3 is made up of 15 amino acids. Here the CDR3 reads CASSETSANSYGYTF. CDR3 nucleotides: TGTGCCAGCAGTGAAACCTCGGCCAACTCGTATGGCTACACCTTC.

The gene calls are TRBV11-2 and TRBJ2-3; D is undetermined. This CDR3 has 13 amino acids. Germline V lookup: CDR1 SGHAT, CDR2 FQNNGV. V lost 1 base and J lost 5, with 7 bases in between. The CDR3 DNA reads TGTGCCAGCAGCTTAGGCGTCGGAGATACGCAGTATTTT. Translated: CASSLGVGDTQYF.

The CDR3 DNA sequence: TGTGCCAGCTCACCCCCGTCTGGTAGTCCCGAGCAGTACTTC. It yields the protein CASSPPSGSPEQYF. The V call is TRBV18, the J call TRBJ2-7, with D unclear. Germline V gives CDR1 KGHSH, CDR2 LQKENI. Trimming took 3 bases from V and 6 from J, leaving 15 bases between them. The CDR3 extends over 14 amino acids.

The V and J genes are TRBV7-8 and TRBJ2-5; D call uncertain. CDR3 size: 14 residues. Germline values: CDR1 SGHVS, CDR2 FQNEAQ. V was clipped by 5 bases and J by 7 bases, with 17 bases between them. The CDR3 is CASSATGPPVTQYF. CDR3 nucleotides: TGTGCCAGCAGCGCGACCGGGCCCCCGGTGACCCAGTACTTC.

The chain carries TRBV9 and TRBJ2-3, with D possibly being TRBD1 or TRBD2 (7 bases each). Deletions cut 0 bases from V and 3 bases from J, with 14 bases between. CDR1 SGDLS and CDR2 YYNGEE come from the germline V gene. The CDR3 is made up of 16 amino acids. The CDR3 DNA reads TGTGCCAGCAGCGTAGGGAACAGGGGAGGGACAGATACGCAGTATTTT. This translates into CASSVGNRGGTDTQYF.

This clone has just one count. Here the CDR3 reads CASSADREGQPQHF. CDR3 nucleotides: TGTGCCAGTAGTGCGGACAGGGAGGGGCAGCCCCAGCATTTT. The rearrangement links TRBV19 to TRBJ1-5, with 8 bases matching TRBD1. Unmatched junction bases numbered 7, after V lost 5 bases and J lost 7 bases. The CDR3 runs 14 residues. CDR1 and CDR2 from the germline V gene are LNHDA and SQIVND (reference sequence).

The V and J genes are TRBV12-3 or TRBV12-4 and TRBJ1-6; D is ambiguous. V lost 2 bases, J lost 5 bases, and 4 bases lay in between. This CDR3 region has 13 residues. The CDR3 loop is CASSLQNNSPLHF. The CDR3 region has the DNA TGTGCCAGCAGTTTACAGAATAATTCACCCCTCCACTTT.

The V and J genes are TRBV18 and TRBJ1-5, with a possible D match to TRBD1 (5 bases). The CDR3 consists of 17 residues. The ends were cut back, 3 bases at V and 1 base at J, with 16 bases in the middle. Germline V lookup: CDR1 KGHSH, CDR2 LQKENI. Here the CDR3 reads CASSPSWGGGSNQPQHF. CDR3 in DNA: TGTGCCAGCTCACCGAGTTGGGGCGGAGGGAGCAATCAGCCCCAGCATTTT.

This chain joins TRBV12-3 or TRBV12-4 and TRBJ2-2, with D unresolved. CDR3 length: 12 amino acids. Trimming left V 5 bases short and J 1 base short, with 2 bases between. CDR3 loop: CASSRNTGELFF. CDR3 in DNA: TGTGCCAGCAGTCGGAACACCGGGGAGCTGTTTTTT.